Listed below are T cell receptor beta chains from one sample, sequenced in a study of blood T cell repertoires in COVID-19. The protocol was immunoSEQ multiplex PCR, while the TCRdb copy is restricted to in-frame clones and leaves out a portion. The table records fewer than 350,000 clones, 70% to 90% of them present only once. The sample taken for sequencing was peripheral blood. Receptor source: a woman younger than 45 with COVID-19, enrolled during active disease. The CDR3 runs from the conserved cysteine through the conserved F or W. A D gene is named only where the DNA matches it firmly. Part of the rows lack a size; the others show once, few, many or a class for expanded clones.

j_gene: TRBJ2-5
d_gene: TRBD1
len: 15
v_gene: TRBV4-1
abundance: NA
CDR3nt: TGCGCCAGCAGCCAACCCGGGACAGGGGTGGAGACCCAGTACTTC
CDR3aa: CASSQPGTGVETQYF

j_gene: TRBJ2-1
d_gene: NA
len: 13
v_gene: TRBV27
abundance: NA
CDR3nt: TGTGCCAGCAGTTACCTTACAGGCAATGAGCAGTTCTTC
CDR3aa: CASSYLTGNEQFF

j_gene: TRBJ2-7
d_gene: TRBD2
len: 15
v_gene: TRBV19
abundance: few
CDR3nt: TGTGCCAGTAGTCCTGGTAGCGGGATCCCCTACGAGCAGTACTTC
CDR3aa: CASSPGSGIPYEQYF

j_gene: TRBJ1-2
d_gene: NA
len: 12
v_gene: TRBV5-5
abundance: NA
CDR3nt: TGTGCCAGCAGCTTGGACGGAGATGGCTACACCTTC
CDR3aa: CASSLDGDGYTF

j_gene: TRBJ2-7
d_gene: NA
len: 15
v_gene: TRBV3-1/TRBV3-2
abundance: once
CDR3nt: TGTGCCAGCAGCCAAGATCACAGCAGAAGCTACGAGCAGTACTTC
CDR3aa: CASSQDHSRSYEQYF

j_gene: TRBJ2-7
d_gene: NA
len: 13
v_gene: TRBV5-4
abundance: NA
CDR3nt: TGTGCCAGCATCTGTTTAACATTTCGCGAGCAGTACTTC
CDR3aa: CASICLTFREQYF

j_gene: TRBJ1-6
d_gene: NA
len: 16
v_gene: TRBV10-2
abundance: NA
CDR3nt: TGCGCCAGCAGTGCACAACCGGGGCAGGGGCAATCACCCCTCCACTTT
CDR3aa: CASSAQPGQGQSPLHF

j_gene: TRBJ2-5
d_gene: TRBD2
len: 17
v_gene: TRBV7-9
abundance: NA
CDR3nt: TGTGCCAGCAGCTTAGTGTTGGCGGGGGGAGGCCAAGAGACCCAGTACTTC
CDR3aa: CASSLVLAGGGQETQYF

j_gene: TRBJ1-1
d_gene: TRBD1
len: 13
v_gene: TRBV29-1
abundance: once
CDR3nt: TGCAGCGTTGGTGGGACAGGGGGCACTGAAGCTTTCTTT
CDR3aa: CSVGGTGGTEAFF

j_gene: TRBJ2-3
d_gene: NA
len: 15
v_gene: TRBV5-5
abundance: NA
CDR3nt: TGTGCCAGCAGCTTCACAGGGAAACAGCCAGATACGCAGTATTTT
CDR3aa: CASSFTGKQPDTQYF

j_gene: TRBJ2-5
d_gene: TRBD2
len: 17
v_gene: TRBV5-1
abundance: NA
CDR3nt: TGCGCCAGCAGCTCCGGACTAGCGGGGGGGCAGAAAGAGACCCAGTACTTC
CDR3aa: CASSSGLAGGQKETQYF

j_gene: TRBJ2-3
d_gene: NA
len: 13
v_gene: TRBV3-1/TRBV3-2
abundance: NA
CDR3nt: TGTGCCAGCAGCCAAGCGACAACCGATACGCAGTATTTT
CDR3aa: CASSQATTDTQYF

j_gene: TRBJ1-6
d_gene: NA
len: 14
v_gene: TRBV6-6
abundance: NA
CDR3nt: TGTGCCACCCTGGCGGGACCCTATAATTCACCCCTCCACTTT
CDR3aa: CATLAGPYNSPLHF

j_gene: TRBJ1-1
d_gene: TRBD1
len: 14
v_gene: TRBV18
abundance: NA
CDR3nt: TGTGCCAGCTCATCCGGGACAGGGGCCACTGAAGCTTTCTTT
CDR3aa: CASSSGTGATEAFF

j_gene: TRBJ2-1
d_gene: NA
len: 14
v_gene: TRBV5-1
abundance: NA
CDR3nt: TGCGCCAGCAGCTTTCAAGGTGGGCTCGGTGAGCAGTTCTTC
CDR3aa: CASSFQGGLGEQFF

j_gene: TRBJ2-5
d_gene: NA
len: 13
v_gene: TRBV11-2
abundance: NA
CDR3nt: TGTGCCAGCAGTCCCCCCCTAGCGGAGACCCAGTACTTC
CDR3aa: CASSPPLAETQYF

j_gene: TRBJ2-2
d_gene: TRBD1
len: 15
v_gene: TRBV5-1
abundance: NA
CDR3nt: TGCGCCAGCAGCCGGGGACAGGGGGGGCCCGGGGAGCTGTTTTTT
CDR3aa: CASSRGQGGPGELFF